The clone carrying this T cell receptor (beta chain) was seen at least ten times. The antigen remains unidentified. This specimen comes from a study of T cells in Graves' hyperthyroidism and ophthalmopathy. Reasons for excluding patients were uncontrolled infection, other autoimmune disease, pregnancy or lactation. The diagnoses drew upon clinical symptoms, serum thyroxine and TRAb, thyroid ultrasound and orbital computed tomography. The V gene's germline CDR1 is MGHDK and CDR2 SYGVNS. Losses at the gene ends were 7 bases for V and 1 base for J; bases not matched to a gene: 4. This CDR3 contains 14 residues. Findings of the study overall: The model forecast ophthalmopathy, anticipating it by a median approximately 6.1 months before onset.

RNA transcripts served as the template for amplifying TCR beta CDR3 regions. The HTBI set primed first-round TCR CDR3 RT-PCR. MiXCR, run by TCRdb on the multiplex PCR reads, gives a single entry per CDR3 protein. The sample has 400,000 to 550,000 distinct CDR3 sequences; approximately 25% are singletons. The sample was blood. The TCR sequence derives from a woman between 25 and 40 years old with Graves' ophthalmopathy. This chain links TRBV25-1 with TRBJ1-2; 9 positions match TRBD1. The CDR3 region has the DNA TGTGCCAGCATAGGACAGGGGTATAACTATGGCTACACCTTC. Residues: CASIGQGYNYGYTF.